Below, 30 T cell receptor beta chains from the same sample are listed, as sequenced in a study of T cells after yellow fever vaccination. MiXCR, applied by TCRdb to the 5' RACE reads, yields one record per CDR3 protein. The sample records a few hundred thousand distinct CDR3 sequences, approximately 4.5% being singletons. The sequenced sample was PBMCs, obtained 15 days after the yellow fever booster vaccination. These receptors originate from a man aged 18 to 30 who received the YFV17D yellow fever vaccine.

The chain has TRBV15 and TRBJ1-5; no clear D. V dropped 0 bases and J dropped 6 bases, with 15 bases sitting between them. CDR1 and CDR2 (germline): LNHNV, YYDKDF (reference sequence). The CDR3 contains 16 residues. The CDR3 bases are TGTGCCACCAGCAGAGACGGTGGGCGAACGGGTCAGCCCCAGCATTTT. As protein: CATSRDGGRTGQPQHF.

The chain couples TRBV30 to TRBJ1-2, with D uncertain. Germline-derived CDR1 and CDR2 are GTSNPN and SVGIG (reference sequence). The ends were cut back, 2 bases at V and 3 bases at J, with 10 bases in the middle. The length of the CDR3 is 13 residues. Here the CDR3 reads CAWSFNGDYGYTF. Here the CDR3 DNA reads TGTGCCTGGAGTTTTAATGGGGACTATGGCTACACCTTC.

This clonotype was picked up a small number of times. The CDR3 DNA is TGTGCCAGCAGTCTTATAGGGCTAGCGGGGGGGATCACAGATACGCAGTATTTT. Its protein product is CASSLIGLAGGITDTQYF. V is TRBV28 and J is TRBJ2-3; 12 bases are a match to TRBD2. The CDR3 runs to 18 residues. Trimming took 5 bases from V and 2 from J; bases not matched to a gene: 11. CDR1 and CDR2 (germline): MDHEN, SYDVKM.

DNA for the CDR3: TGTGCCAGCAGTTTTGGGCAACGCCTAGCCGATCAGCCCCAGCATTTT. The encoded protein is CASSFGQRLADQPQHF. The chain uses TRBV12-3 or TRBV12-4 and TRBJ1-5; D ambiguous. This CDR3 has 16 amino acids. V was cut by 3 bases and J by 5 bases, with 17 bases left in between.

This clonotype has a count of ten or more. The chain uses TRBV20-1 and TRBJ2-3, with 9 bases lining up with TRBD2. This CDR3 spans 16 amino acids. Germline assignment: CDR1 DFQATT and CDR2 SNEGSKA (reference sequence). The trim removed 6 bases at V and 6 bases at J, leaving 16 bases unmatched. The CDR3 DNA sequence: TGCAGTGCGCAGAGACCCAGCGGGGGGCCATCCGATACGCAGTATTTT. Translation: CSAQRPSGGPSDTQYF.

This clonotype has just a few counts. The chain recombines TRBV25-1 with TRBJ2-1, with 8 positions matching TRBD2. This CDR3 is 15 amino acids long. V shed 8 bases, J shed 3 bases, and the junction held 9 bases outside the gene matches. From germline, CDR1 is MGHDK and CDR2 SYGVNS. The DNA of the CDR3 is TGTGCCAGCCGAAGAAGCGGGGGAAACTACAATGAGCAGTTCTTC. Translated: CASRRSGGNYNEQFF.

This clonotype was counted only a few times. V and J are TRBV27 and TRBJ2-5; D may correspond to TRBD1 or TRBD2 (5 bases each). Germline lookup yields CDR1 MNHEY and CDR2 SMNVEV (reference sequence). V shed 4 bases and J shed 1 base, with 13 bases lying between them. This CDR3 comprises 15 residues. The CDR3 reads CASSSVRGLQETQYF. CDR3 coding DNA: TGTGCCAGCAGTTCCGTACGGGGCCTCCAAGAGACCCAGTACTTC.

Details on this clonotype: A read error may be the cause here, since a much bigger clone is one base away. The chain has TRBV7-6 and TRBJ1-2; maybe TRBD1 (5 bases). Germline CDR1 is SGHVS and CDR2 is FNYEAQ. The V end lost 4 bases, the J end lost 8 bases, and 17 bases lay between the germline ends. This CDR3 contains 14 residues. CDR3 DNA: TGTGCCAGCAGCTCCGAGGGGAAGGGTCAGGGCTACACCTTC. It encodes CASSSEGKGQGYTF.

This clonotype was recorded at least ten times. V gene TRBV5-1 combines with J gene TRBJ2-3; D may be TRBD1 (6 bases). The CDR3 sequence is 14 residues long. From germline, CDR1 is SGHRS and CDR2 YFSETQ. Trimming left V 4 bases short and J 5 bases short, with 14 bases between. CDR3 sequence reads: CASSSLQGEDTQYF. CDR3 DNA sequence: TGCGCCAGCAGCAGCCTACAGGGTGAAGATACGCAGTATTTT.

CDR3 protein: CASRPLAGRVETQYF. CDR3 bases: TGTGCCAGCAGACCCCTTGCCGGGCGGGTTGAGACCCAGTACTTC. The chain has TRBV12-3 or TRBV12-4 and TRBJ2-5; D is possibly TRBD2 (5 bases). V lost 6 bases to trimming and J lost 5 bases, with 19 bases between them. CDR3 length equals 15 residues.

V usage is TRBV10-3 and J usage is TRBJ2-5; possible D gene TRBD2, 7 bases. Germline V CDR1 and CDR2: ENHRY, SYGVKD. Trimming removed 0 bases at V and 1 base at J, with 12 bases between. The CDR3 spans 16 residues. CDR3 DNA: TGTGCCATCAGTGAGTCGCGCGGGGGCCTCCAAGAGACCCAGTACTTC. Translated: CAISESRGGLQETQYF.

This clonotype was recorded many times. The chain combines TRBV4-1 with TRBJ2-1; tentatively, D is TRBD2 (6 bases). V lost 4 bases to trimming and J lost 7 bases, with 14 bases between them. The CDR3 is 14 amino acids. CDR1 and CDR2 from the germline V gene are MGHRA and YSYEKL. The CDR3 coding sequence is TGCGCCAGCAGCCCCGAAGGCGGGGTGAATGAGCAGTTCTTC. The encoded protein is CASSPEGGVNEQFF.

The chain joins TRBV5-8 to TRBJ2-3, with 16 bases identical to TRBD2. The CDR3 is 18 amino acids. Germline trimming cut 4 bases from V and 3 bases from J; bases unmatched to any gene: 8. In germline, CDR1 is SGHTS, CDR2 YDEGEE. In DNA form, the CDR3 reads TGTGCCAGCAGCCGAGGGACTAGCGGGGGGGCCTTTACAGATACGCAGTATTTT. It codes for CASSRGTSGGAFTDTQYF.

This clonotype was counted at least ten times. This chain links TRBV12-3 or TRBV12-4 with TRBJ2-5; 14 bases map to TRBD2. V was clipped by 9 bases and J by 4 bases; unmatched bases: 7. This CDR3 has 15 amino acids. The CDR3 DNA follows: TGTGCCAGTCGGACTAGCGGGGGGTTAGGAGAGACCCAGTACTTC. This sequence encodes CASRTSGGLGETQYF.

The sample holds many counts of this clonotype. The chain recombines TRBV7-3 with TRBJ2-3, with 7 bases lining up with TRBD1. Germline lookup yields CDR1 SGHTA and CDR2 FQGTGA. The ends lost 5 bases at V and 6 bases at J; junction bases unmatched: 5. This CDR3 has 13 residues. CDR3: CASSQNRGDTQYF. DNA of the CDR3: TGTGCCAGCAGCCAAAACAGGGGTGATACGCAGTATTTT.

In its sample, this clonotype was seen many times. V gene TRBV20-1 combines with J gene TRBJ1-4; D is undetermined. The CDR3 extends over 11 amino acids. Trimming cost V 7 bases and J 5 bases, with 8 bases left between them. Germline V lookup: CDR1 DFQATT, CDR2 SNEGSKA (reference sequence). The CDR3 region is CSVLQNEKLFF. The CDR3 DNA sequence: TGCAGTGTTTTACAAAATGAAAAACTGTTTTTT.

V usage is TRBV6-2 or TRBV6-3 and J usage is TRBJ2-2; TRBD1 is a possible D gene (5 bases). Trimming took off 11 bases at V and 3 bases at J, with 10 bases between the two ends. This CDR3 has 12 residues. Germline assignment: CDR1 MNHEY and CDR2 SVGEGT. In DNA, the CDR3 is TGTGCCGCCAGGGTGGACACCGGGGAGCTGTTTTTT. Translated: CAARVDTGELFF.

This clonotype has at least ten counts. The CDR3, as DNA: TGTGCCAGCAGCTTTTGGCGGGGGGTCTACAATGAGCAGTTCTTC. Encoded protein: CASSFWRGVYNEQFF. The J gene is TRBJ2-1, the V gene TRBV7-2; 8 nucleotides align to TRBD2. The CDR3 extends over 15 amino acids. Trimming removed 3 bases from V and 3 bases from J; junction bases left unmatched: 4. Germline values: CDR1 SGHTA, CDR2 FQGNSA. Full variable domain (missing parts from reference TRBV7-2 and TRBJ2-1): GAGVSQSPSNKVTEKGKDVELRCDPISGHTALYWYRQSLGQGLEFLIYFQGNSAPDKSGLPSDRFSAERTGGSVSTLTIQRTQQEDSAVYLCASSFWRGVYNEQFFGPGTRLTVL.

This clonotype was counted many times. As DNA, the CDR3 is TGCGCCAGCAGCTTGCCAGGCGGAACGCTGAACACTGAAGCTTTCTTT. It codes for CASSLPGGTLNTEAFF. The chain is built from TRBV5-1 and TRBJ1-1; D gene ambiguous. The CDR3 is 16 amino acids. Trimming took 1 base from V and 0 from J, leaving 13 bases between them. Germline V gene sequence: CDR1 SGHRS, CDR2 YFSETQ.

The chain employs TRBV20-1 and TRBJ1-1; D not resolved. Trimming took 1 base from V and 4 from J, leaving 7 bases between them. The CDR3 extends over 12 amino acids. The germline CDR1 and CDR2 sequences are DFQATT and SNEGSKA (reference sequence). CDR3 in amino acids: CSARAPSTEAFF. CDR3 DNA sequence: TGCAGTGCTAGAGCTCCGAGCACTGAAGCTTTCTTT.

This clonotype is categorized as medium-sized. The rearrangement links TRBV2 to TRBJ1-1; 7 nucleotides match TRBD1. The CDR3 loop spans 14 amino acids. The germline V gene encodes CDR1 SNHLY and CDR2 FYNNEI. The V gene end was trimmed by 5 bases and the J gene end by 2 bases; junction bases not matched to a gene: 5. CDR3 residues: CASSLRQGNTEAFF. The DNA for the CDR3 is TGTGCCAGCAGTCTCAGACAGGGAAACACTGAAGCTTTCTTT.

This clonotype has only a few counts. The gene calls are TRBV7-2 and TRBJ1-5, with 10 bases that match TRBD1. Germline lookup yields CDR1 SGHTA and CDR2 FQGNSA. This CDR3 contains 14 residues. With V trimmed by 4 bases and J by 8 bases, 5 bases remained unmatched. CDR3 nucleotides: TGTGCCAGCAGCTCGACAGGGGGCACGGAGCCCCAGCATTTT. Translating it yields CASSSTGGTEPQHF.

The V call is TRBV20-1, the J call TRBJ2-7; 8 nucleotides match TRBD2. CDR3 size: 14 residues. Germline-derived CDR1 and CDR2 are DFQATT and SNEGSKA (reference sequence). J was trimmed by 4 bases and V by 3 bases; bases with no gene match: 8. The CDR3, as DNA: TGCAGTGCTAGCAGGGGACTAGAAGGGTACGAGCAGTACTTC. It translates to CSASRGLEGYEQYF.

This clonotype was observed many times. The V call is TRBV7-9, the J call TRBJ2-7; D could derive from TRBD1 or TRBD2 (5 bases each). CDR1 is SEHNR and CDR2 is FQNEAQ in the germline V gene (reference sequence). This CDR3 is 13 amino acids long. V lost 6 bases to trimming and J lost 5 bases, with 14 bases between them. The CDR3 loop is CASSRGGSNEQYV. As DNA, the CDR3 is TGTGCCAGCAGTCGTGGGGGTAGTAACGAGCAGTACGTC.

This clonotype was counted many times. The chain uses TRBV6-5 and TRBJ2-2; 9 bases are a match to TRBD2. V shed 5 bases and J 7 bases; nucleotides not matched to a gene: 5. Germline V gene sequence: CDR1 MNHEY, CDR2 SVGAGI. The CDR3 runs to 14 residues. CDR3 coding DNA: TGTGCCAGCAGTCGCGGGGGGGCAGGCGGGGAGCTGTTTTTT. Amino acids: CASSRGGAGGELFF.

The sample holds many counts of this clonotype. The chain has TRBV30 and TRBJ2-1; tentative D call: TRBD2 (6 bases). Trimming left V 0 bases short and J 2 bases short, with 11 bases between. Germline lookup yields CDR1 GTSNPN and CDR2 SVGIG (reference sequence). The CDR3 length is 15 residues. The CDR3 here is CAWSVPGDPYNEQFF. CDR3 coding DNA: TGTGCCTGGAGTGTACCGGGGGACCCCTACAATGAGCAGTTCTTC.

This clonotype was counted many times. This chain connects TRBV6-2 or TRBV6-3 to TRBJ2-7, with D uncertain. The ends were cut back, 0 bases at V and 0 bases at J, with 3 bases in the middle. CDR1 and CDR2 from the germline V gene are MNHEY and SVGEGT. CDR3 length: 13 residues. The CDR3 sequence is CASSYSPSYEQYV. The CDR3 region has the DNA TGTGCCAGCAGTTACTCTCCCTCCTACGAGCAGTACGTC.

This clonotype was seen a handful of times. The genes are TRBV7-9 and TRBJ1-6; the match to TRBD1 covers 7 bases. This CDR3 has 17 amino acids. Germline trimming cut 10 bases from V and 0 bases from J; bases unmatched to any gene: 12. Germline V gene lookup returns CDR1 SEHNR and CDR2 FQNEAQ (reference sequence). The CDR3 bases are TGTGCCACCGGGGGAGGGGGCGCGGACTCCTATAATTCACCCCTCCACTTT. Encoded protein: CATGGGGADSYNSPLHF.

This clonotype has at least ten counts. The chain couples TRBV7-9 to TRBJ1-6, with TRBD1 matching over 10 bases. The trim removed 6 bases at V and 3 bases at J, leaving 11 bases unmatched. From germline, CDR1 is SEHNR and CDR2 FQNEAQ (reference sequence). The CDR3 loop spans 18 amino acids. For the CDR3, the DNA is TGTGCCAGCAGTCGGAGACAGGGGGCTCACCTCTATAATTCACCCCTCCACTTT. Its protein is CASSRRQGAHLYNSPLHF. Filled out from reference TRBV7-9 and TRBJ1-6, the complete variable domain reads DTGVSQNPRHKITKRGQNVTFRCDPISEHNRLYWYRQTLGQGPEFLTYFQNEAQLEKSRLLSDRFSAERPKGSFSTLEIQRTEQGDSAMYLCASSRRQGAHLYNSPLHFGNGTRLTVT.

This clonotype was recorded at least ten times. The rearrangement joins TRBV5-1 to TRBJ2-7; 12 positions match TRBD2. The V and J ends lost 5 bases and 2 bases, in that order; junction bases with no gene match: 5. The V gene's germline CDR1 is SGHRS and CDR2 YFSETQ. CDR3 size: 15 residues. Written as DNA, the CDR3 is TGCGCCAGCAGAGGACTAGCGGGGCGTACCTACGAGCAGTACTTC. Translation: CASRGLAGRTYEQYF.